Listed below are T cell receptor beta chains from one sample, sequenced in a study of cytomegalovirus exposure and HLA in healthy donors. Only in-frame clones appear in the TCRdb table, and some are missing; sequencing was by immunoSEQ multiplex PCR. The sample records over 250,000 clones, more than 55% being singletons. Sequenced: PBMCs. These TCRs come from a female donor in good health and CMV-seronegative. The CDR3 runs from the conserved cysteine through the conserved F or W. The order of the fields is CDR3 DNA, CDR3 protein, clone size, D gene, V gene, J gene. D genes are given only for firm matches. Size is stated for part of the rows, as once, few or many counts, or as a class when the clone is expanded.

TGCGCCAGCAGCTTGGAAGCAAGCTCCTACAATGAGCAGTTCTTC	CASSLEASSYNEQFF	-	-	TRBV5-1	TRBJ2-1
TGTGCCAGCAGCCAAGGGGGGCTGATATACGAGCAGTACTTC	CASSQGGLIYEQYF	-	-	TRBV4-2	TRBJ2-7
TGTGCCTGGACACAGGGTATGAACACTGAAGCTTTCTTT	CAWTQGMNTEAFF	-	-	TRBV30	TRBJ1-1
TGTGCCAGCAGCCACGGGAGAGGGACCGGGGAGCTGTTTTTT	CASSHGRGTGELFF	-	-	TRBV13	TRBJ2-2
TGTGCCAGCAGCCCCCGAGACAGGATGAACACTGAAGCTTTCTTT	CASSPRDRMNTEAFF	-	-	TRBV11-1	TRBJ1-1
TGTGCCAGCACAACAACGGGCACTGAAGCTTTCTTT	CASTTTGTEAFF	few	-	TRBV6-6	TRBJ1-1
TGTGCCAGCACGTTGGGACAGGGGGGAAACACCATATATTTT	CASTLGQGGNTIYF	once	TRBD1	TRBV6-1	TRBJ1-3
TGCGCCAGCAGGGACAGGGGTAATTCACCCCTCCACTTT	CASRDRGNSPLHF	few	TRBD1	TRBV5-1	TRBJ1-6
TGTGCCAGCGCCCAATCCCCGGGACAGGGGGCCTACGAGCAGTACTTC	CASAQSPGQGAYEQYF	-	TRBD1	TRBV2	TRBJ2-7
TGTGCCATCAGTTACTCCTCCGGACAGGGGTTTGGTAATGAGCAGTTCTTC	CAISYSSGQGFGNEQFF	few	TRBD1	TRBV10-3	TRBJ2-1
TGTGCCAGCAGGGCCAGCAGGGTGGATGAAAAACTGTTTTTT	CASRASRVDEKLFF	-	-	TRBV28	TRBJ1-4
TGTGCCAGCAGCTTGGCTCCGGGACAGACCTATGGCTACACCTTC	CASSLAPGQTYGYTF	-	TRBD1	TRBV5-4	TRBJ1-2
TGTGCCTGGATGGGGGGGCCCTACAATGAGCAGTTCTTC	CAWMGGPYNEQFF	few	-	TRBV30	TRBJ2-1
TGTGCCAGCAGCTTCCGAACAAGCGGGCCTAGCTCCTACAATGAGCAGTTCTTC	CASSFRTSGPSSYNEQFF	-	-	TRBV11-2	TRBJ2-1
TGCGCCAGAGCGGGACTAGGGTGCTACGAGCAGTACTTC	CARAGLGCYEQYF	once	TRBD2	TRBV10-1	TRBJ2-7
TGTGCCAGCAGTGACTCCGGGGGTTATGGCTACACCTTC	CASSDSGGYGYTF	-	-	TRBV6-1	TRBJ1-2
TGTGCCAGCAGGTACCTAGCGGGAGGGCTCCCAGATACGCAGTATTTT	CASRYLAGGLPDTQYF	-	TRBD2	TRBV2	TRBJ2-3
TGTGCCAGCAGCGCCGTGAACAGGGCTCAAGATGAAGCTTTCTTT	CASSAVNRAQDEAFF	few	-	TRBV11-2	TRBJ1-1
TGTGCCAGCAGTGGGACTAGCGGGAGGGCAGATACGCAGTATTTT	CASSGTSGRADTQYF	-	TRBD2	TRBV2	TRBJ2-3
TGTGCCAGCAGCCCAGGGCAATACGAGCAGTACTTC	CASSPGQYEQYF	-	-	TRBV11-3	TRBJ2-7
TGTGCCAGCTCACCCGCGGGACGGTATCAGCCCCAGCATTTT	CASSPAGRYQPQHF	-	-	TRBV18	TRBJ1-5
TGTGCCAGCAGAGAGAAAAGCACAGATACGCAGTATTTT	CASREKSTDTQYF	few	-	TRBV27	TRBJ2-3
TGTGCCAGCAGCCCGAATTCTGGGAGGAACTACAATGAGCAGTTCTTC	CASSPNSGRNYNEQFF	-	-	TRBV11-2	TRBJ2-1
TGTGCCAGCAGTGAAGAAGCAACTAGCGGGGACACTAGCACAGATACGCAGTATTTT	CASSEEATSGDTSTDTQYF	few	TRBD2	TRBV6-1	TRBJ2-3
TGTGCCAGCAGCTTAGATAGGGCGGGAGGTGAGCAGTTCTTC	CASSLDRAGGEQFF	-	TRBD2	TRBV11-3	TRBJ2-1
TGTGCCTGGACCGGACTAGCGGGGAGCAATGAGCAGTTCTTC	CAWTGLAGSNEQFF	-	TRBD2	TRBV30	TRBJ2-1
TGCGCCAGCAGCAGCTCCCGGGACAGCACCTACGAGCAGTACTTC	CASSSSRDSTYEQYF	-	TRBD1	TRBV5-1	TRBJ2-7
TGTGCCAGCAGCTTCTCGGGAGCGGTTGATGAGACCCAGTACTTC	CASSFSGAVDETQYF	-	-	TRBV11-2	TRBJ2-5
TGTGCCAGCAGCTTGGACAGGGGGAATGAAAAACTGTTTTTT	CASSLDRGNEKLFF	-	TRBD1	TRBV6-5	TRBJ1-4
TGTGCCAGCGGCTTGGCTCTCGAGCAGTACTTC	CASGLALEQYF	-	-	TRBV2	TRBJ2-7
TGCAGCGTGGCGGCCGGGGGATCCTACGAGCAGTACTTC	CSVAAGGSYEQYF	-	-	TRBV29-1	TRBJ2-7
TGTGCCAGCAGCCCCGCTCTAGCGCAGGCCACAGATACGCAGTATTTT	CASSPALAQATDTQYF	-	-	TRBV7-9	TRBJ2-3
TGTGCCAGCAGCTCGGGACAGCTGAACACTGAAGCTTTCTTT	CASSSGQLNTEAFF	-	TRBD1	TRBV5-4	TRBJ1-1
TGCGCCAGCAGCTTACTAGCGGGAGCGTTCGACGAGCAGTACTTC	CASSLLAGAFDEQYF	-	TRBD2	TRBV5-1	TRBJ2-7
TGTGCCAGCAGCCAAGTGGGGGGGGACGCATTCTCTGGGGCCAACGTCCTGACTTTC	CASSQVGGDAFSGANVLTF	-	TRBD2	TRBV4-2	TRBJ2-6
TGTGCCAGCAGTTTCTTGGGACTGAGGCCCGAGCAGTACTTC	CASSFLGLRPEQYF	-	-	TRBV28	TRBJ2-7
TGTGCCAGCAGCCGACTAGCGGGGGGCTACGAGCAGTACTTC	CASSRLAGGYEQYF	-	TRBD2	TRBV7-6	TRBJ2-7
TGTGCCAGTAGTATTTGGGAGGCCGGTAGCACAGATACGCAGTATTTT	CASSIWEAGSTDTQYF	-	-	TRBV19	TRBJ2-3
TGTGCCAGCAGCCCCGGACTATCCACCGGGGAGCTGTTTTTT	CASSPGLSTGELFF	-	-	TRBV11-3	TRBJ2-2
TGTGCCAGCAGTCCTCGCAGGGGACCGACCTACGAGCAGTACTTC	CASSPRRGPTYEQYF	-	-	TRBV27	TRBJ2-7
TGTGCCAGCAGCGTAACGGGACTAGCGTTCCAAGAGACCCAGTACTTC	CASSVTGLAFQETQYF	-	TRBD2	TRBV7-7	TRBJ2-5
TGTGCCGGCAGCTTAGCTCCGGGTAACTCCTACGAGCAGTACTTC	CAGSLAPGNSYEQYF	-	-	TRBV7-2	TRBJ2-7
TGTGCCAGCAGCAGACAAACAGGGGGCGATGGCTACACCTTC	CASSRQTGGDGYTF	-	TRBD1	TRBV7-2	TRBJ1-2
TGTGCCTGGAGTCTCGGCCAGGTTGTATCACCCCTCCACTTT	CAWSLGQVVSPLHF	few	-	TRBV30	TRBJ1-6
TGTGCCTGGATAGGATCAGGGGGCGCGACCGAGCAGTACTTC	CAWIGSGGATEQYF	-	TRBD1	TRBV30	TRBJ2-7
TGCGCCAGCAGCTTGGGCGGCAACTCTGGAAACACCATATATTTT	CASSLGGNSGNTIYF	-	-	TRBV5-1	TRBJ1-3
TGTGCCAGCAGATCCCAGACAGGACTTAATGAAAAACTGTTTTTT	CASRSQTGLNEKLFF	-	-	TRBV6-1	TRBJ1-4
TGTGCCAGCAGTGGTGGACTACCAACGGAAATTCTTTTATTGAGAGCGCAGTATTTT	CASSGGLPTEILLLRAQYF	-	-	TRBV6-1	TRBJ2-3
TGTGCCAGCAGTCGGACGGGACAGGCCTCCTACGAGCAGTACTTC	CASSRTGQASYEQYF	once	TRBD1	TRBV6-5	TRBJ2-7
TGTGCCAGCAGGGCTAGCGCGACTAGCACAGATACGCAGTATTTT	CASRASATSTDTQYF	few	-	TRBV6-6	TRBJ2-3
TGTGCCAGCAGTTGGGGGGACAGGGTGGGTCCTGAAGCTTTCTTT	CASSWGDRVGPEAFF	-	TRBD1	TRBV6-5	TRBJ1-1
TGTGCCAGTAGTATTGCAGCGAGGGCTAGCACAGATACGCAGTATTTT	CASSIAARASTDTQYF	once	-	TRBV19	TRBJ2-3
TGTGCCAGCAACAACAGGCTCTCTGGAAACACCATATATTTT	CASNNRLSGNTIYF	few	-	TRBV2	TRBJ1-3
TGCGCCAGCAGCCCTGGAGGGTTCTCTGGGGCCAACGTCCTGACTTTC	CASSPGGFSGANVLTF	-	-	TRBV5-1	TRBJ2-6
TGTGCCAGTAGTATAAGGGCGGGAGGAGGCACAGATACGCAGTATTTT	CASSIRAGGGTDTQYF	-	TRBD2	TRBV19	TRBJ2-3
TGTGCCAGCATGTCGCTTACCAGCTACGAGCAGTACTTC	CASMSLTSYEQYF	-	-	TRBV6-1	TRBJ2-7
TGTGCCACCCTTAGGACAGTCCGAATGAGCAATCAGCCCCAGCATTTT	CATLRTVRMSNQPQHF	-	-	TRBV28	TRBJ1-5
TGCAGCGCTCCTACGGGACAGTATGGCTACACCTTC	CSAPTGQYGYTF	-	TRBD1	TRBV29-1	TRBJ1-2